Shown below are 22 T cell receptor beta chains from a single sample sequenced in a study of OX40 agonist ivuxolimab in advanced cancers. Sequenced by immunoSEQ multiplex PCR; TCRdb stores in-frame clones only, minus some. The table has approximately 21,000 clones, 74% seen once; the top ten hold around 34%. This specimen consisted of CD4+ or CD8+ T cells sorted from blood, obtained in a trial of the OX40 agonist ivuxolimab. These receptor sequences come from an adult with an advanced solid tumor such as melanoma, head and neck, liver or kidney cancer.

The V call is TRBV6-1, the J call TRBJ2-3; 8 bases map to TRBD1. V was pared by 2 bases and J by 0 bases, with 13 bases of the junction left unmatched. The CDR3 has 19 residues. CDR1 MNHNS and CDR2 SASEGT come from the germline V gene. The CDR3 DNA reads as TGTGCCAGCAGTGAATCGGGCCAGGGGGCCATCACTAGCACAGATACGCAGTATTTT. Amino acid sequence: CASSESGQGAITSTDTQYF.

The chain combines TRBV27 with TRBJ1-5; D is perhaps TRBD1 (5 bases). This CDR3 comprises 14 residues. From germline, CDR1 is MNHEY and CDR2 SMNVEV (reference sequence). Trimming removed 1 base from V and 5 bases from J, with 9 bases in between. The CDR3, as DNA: TGTGCCAGCAGTTTATACGGGGGGGATCAGCCCCAGCATTTT. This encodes CASSLYGGDQPQHF.

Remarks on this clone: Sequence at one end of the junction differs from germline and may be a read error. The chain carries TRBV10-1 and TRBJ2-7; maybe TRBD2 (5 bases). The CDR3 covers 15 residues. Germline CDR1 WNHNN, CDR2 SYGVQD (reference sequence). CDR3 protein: CASSEEGQPILTRHF. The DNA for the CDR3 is TGCGCCAGCAGTGAGGAGGGTCAGCCTATCCTCACGCGGCACTTC.

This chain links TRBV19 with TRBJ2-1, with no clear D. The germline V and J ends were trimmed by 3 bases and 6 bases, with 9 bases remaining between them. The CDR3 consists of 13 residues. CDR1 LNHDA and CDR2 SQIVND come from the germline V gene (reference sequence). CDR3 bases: TGTGCCAGTAGTATGTGGCTAACCAATGAGCAGTTCTTC. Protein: CASSMWLTNEQFF.

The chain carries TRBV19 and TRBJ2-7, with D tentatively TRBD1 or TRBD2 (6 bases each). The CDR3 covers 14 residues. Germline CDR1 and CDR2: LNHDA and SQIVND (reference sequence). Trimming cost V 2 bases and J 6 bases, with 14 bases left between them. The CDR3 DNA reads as TGTGCCAGTAGTATATGGGGGGCTAAGAGCGAGCAGTACTTC. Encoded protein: CASSIWGAKSEQYF.

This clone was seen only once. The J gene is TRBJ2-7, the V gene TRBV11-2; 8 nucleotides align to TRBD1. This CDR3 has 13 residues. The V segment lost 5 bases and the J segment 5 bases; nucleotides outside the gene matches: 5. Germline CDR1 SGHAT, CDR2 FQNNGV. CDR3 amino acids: CASSPGGMDEQYF. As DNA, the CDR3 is TGTGCCAGCAGCCCAGGGGGCATGGACGAGCAGTACTTC.

The CDR3 loop is CASSFQQGMNTEAFF. CDR3 coding DNA: TGTGCCAGCAGCTTCCAACAGGGGATGAACACTGAAGCTTTCTTT. The chain carries TRBV7-9 and TRBJ1-1, with 7 bases identical to TRBD1. J lost 0 bases, V lost 3 bases, and 4 bases had no gene match. The length of the CDR3 is 15 residues. Looked up from germline, CDR1 is SEHNR and CDR2 is FQNEAQ (reference sequence).

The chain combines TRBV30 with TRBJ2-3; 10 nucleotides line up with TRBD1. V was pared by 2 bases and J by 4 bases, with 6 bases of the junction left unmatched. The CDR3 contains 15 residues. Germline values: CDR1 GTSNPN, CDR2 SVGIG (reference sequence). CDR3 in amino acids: CAWSPGTGEPDTQYF. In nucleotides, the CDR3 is TGTGCCTGGAGTCCCGGGACAGGGGAACCAGATACGCAGTATTTT.

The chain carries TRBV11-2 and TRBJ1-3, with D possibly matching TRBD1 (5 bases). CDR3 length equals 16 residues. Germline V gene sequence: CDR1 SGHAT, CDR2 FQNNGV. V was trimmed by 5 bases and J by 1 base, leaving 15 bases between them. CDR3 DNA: TGTGCCAGCAGCCCAGGGAATTGGGGGTCTGGAAACACCATATATTTT. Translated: CASSPGNWGSGNTIYF.

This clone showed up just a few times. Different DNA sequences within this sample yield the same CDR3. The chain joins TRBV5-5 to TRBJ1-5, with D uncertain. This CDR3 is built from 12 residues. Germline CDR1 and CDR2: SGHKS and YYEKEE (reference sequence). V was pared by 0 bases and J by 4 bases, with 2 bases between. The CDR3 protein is CASSLENQPQHF. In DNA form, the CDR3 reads TGTGCCAGCAGCTTGGAAAATCAGCCCCAGCATTTT.

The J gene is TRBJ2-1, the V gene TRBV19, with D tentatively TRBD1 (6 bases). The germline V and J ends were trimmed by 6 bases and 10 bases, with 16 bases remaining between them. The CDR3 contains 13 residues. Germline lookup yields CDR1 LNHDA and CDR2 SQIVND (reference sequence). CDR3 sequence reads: CASRTGTQEEQFF. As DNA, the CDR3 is TGTGCCAGTAGAACCGGGACACAAGAGGAGCAGTTCTTC.

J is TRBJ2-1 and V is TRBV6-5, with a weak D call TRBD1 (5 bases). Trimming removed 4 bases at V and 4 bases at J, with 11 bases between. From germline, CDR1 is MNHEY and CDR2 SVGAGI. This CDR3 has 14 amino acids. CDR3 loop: CASSSRDSYNEQFF. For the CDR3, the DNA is TGTGCCAGCAGTTCAAGAGACAGTTACAATGAGCAGTTCTTC.

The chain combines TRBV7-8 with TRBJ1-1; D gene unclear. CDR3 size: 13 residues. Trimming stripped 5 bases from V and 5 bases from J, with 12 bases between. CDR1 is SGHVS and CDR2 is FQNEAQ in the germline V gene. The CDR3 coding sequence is TGTGCCAGCAGCATCCCGAGCGGGACTGAAGCTTTCTTT. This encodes CASSIPSGTEAFF.

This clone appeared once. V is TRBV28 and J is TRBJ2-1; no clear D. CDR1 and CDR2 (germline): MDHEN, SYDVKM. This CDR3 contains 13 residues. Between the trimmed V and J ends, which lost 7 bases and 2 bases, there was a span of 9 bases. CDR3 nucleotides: TGTGCCAGCAAAGGACGAACCTACAATGAGCAGTTCTTC. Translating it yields CASKGRTYNEQFF.

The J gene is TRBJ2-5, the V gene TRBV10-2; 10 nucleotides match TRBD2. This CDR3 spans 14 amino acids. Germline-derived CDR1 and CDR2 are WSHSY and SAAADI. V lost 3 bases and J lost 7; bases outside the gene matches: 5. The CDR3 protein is CASSDGAGGGTQYF. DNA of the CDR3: TGCGCCAGCAGTGATGGAGCGGGAGGGGGGACCCAGTACTTC.

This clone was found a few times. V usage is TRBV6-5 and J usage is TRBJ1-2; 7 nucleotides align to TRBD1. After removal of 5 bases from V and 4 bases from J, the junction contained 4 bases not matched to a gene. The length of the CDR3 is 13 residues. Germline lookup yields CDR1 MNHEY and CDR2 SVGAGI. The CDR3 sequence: CASSPGGSYGYTF. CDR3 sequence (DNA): TGTGCCAGCAGTCCAGGGGGTAGCTATGGCTACACCTTC.

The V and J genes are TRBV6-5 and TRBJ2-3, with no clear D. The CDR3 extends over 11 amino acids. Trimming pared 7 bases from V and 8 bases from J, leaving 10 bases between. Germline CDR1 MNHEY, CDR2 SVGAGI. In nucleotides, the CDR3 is TGTGCCAGCACTCAAGGCGGTACGCAGTATTTT. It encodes CASTQGGTQYF.

The CDR3 region has the DNA TGTGCCAGCAGCGCTGACATCGACCCATCCTACGAGCAGTACTTC. Its translation: CASSADIDPSYEQYF. This rearrangement joins TRBV9 to TRBJ2-5; D call uncertain. The DNA end is more similar to TRBJ2-7, so the J call may be wrong. The CDR3 consists of 15 residues. CDR1 is SGDLS and CDR2 is YYNGEE in the germline V gene.

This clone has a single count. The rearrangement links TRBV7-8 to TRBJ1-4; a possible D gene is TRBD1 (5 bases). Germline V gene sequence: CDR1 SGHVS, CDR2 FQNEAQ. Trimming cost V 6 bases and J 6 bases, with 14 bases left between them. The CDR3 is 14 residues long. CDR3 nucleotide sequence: TGTGCCAGCAGTCCGACGTGGGGGGATGAAAAACTGTTTTTT. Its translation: CASSPTWGDEKLFF.

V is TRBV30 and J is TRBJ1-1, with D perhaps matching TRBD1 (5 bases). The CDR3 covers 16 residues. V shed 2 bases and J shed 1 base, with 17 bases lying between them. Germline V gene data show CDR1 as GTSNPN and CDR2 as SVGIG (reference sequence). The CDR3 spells CAWSSSSGRANTEAFF. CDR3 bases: TGTGCCTGGAGTAGTTCCTCGGGCAGGGCGAACACTGAAGCTTTCTTT.

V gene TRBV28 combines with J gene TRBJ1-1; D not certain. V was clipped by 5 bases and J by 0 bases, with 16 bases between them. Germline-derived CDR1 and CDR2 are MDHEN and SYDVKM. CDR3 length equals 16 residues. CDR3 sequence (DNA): TGTGCCAGCAGTCCTCTTAAGAGGGCTATGAACACTGAAGCTTTCTTT. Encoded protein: CASSPLKRAMNTEAFF.

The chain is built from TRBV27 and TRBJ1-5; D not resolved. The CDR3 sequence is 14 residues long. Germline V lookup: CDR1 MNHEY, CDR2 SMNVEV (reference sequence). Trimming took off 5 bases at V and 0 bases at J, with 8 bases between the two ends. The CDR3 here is CASSTVNSNQPQHF. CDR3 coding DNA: TGTGCCAGCAGTACAGTAAATAGCAATCAGCCCCAGCATTTT.